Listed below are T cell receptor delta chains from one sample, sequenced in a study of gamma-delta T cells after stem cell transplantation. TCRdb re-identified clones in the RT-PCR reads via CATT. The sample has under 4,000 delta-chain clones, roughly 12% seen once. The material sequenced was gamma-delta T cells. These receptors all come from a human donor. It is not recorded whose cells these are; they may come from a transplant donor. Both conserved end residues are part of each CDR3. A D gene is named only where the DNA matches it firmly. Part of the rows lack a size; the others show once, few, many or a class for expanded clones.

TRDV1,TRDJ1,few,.,TGTGCTCTTGGGGAACTCGAGGTCTTCTTCAGGCGGGGTTTGGAGTACACCGATAAACTCATCTTT,CALGELEVFFRRGLEYTDKLIF
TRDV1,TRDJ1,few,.,TGTGCTCTTGGGGAAGGTCTCACGTTCGACAAACTCATCTTT,CALGEGLTFDKLIF
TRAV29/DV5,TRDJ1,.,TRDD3,TGTGCAGCAAGCGATTACCTAATCCGGTACTGGGGGATACCTCCGTACACCGATAAACTCATCTTT,CAASDYLIRYWGIPPYTDKLIF
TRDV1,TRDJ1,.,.,TGTGCTCTTGGGGAAAATATTGTGCGGGTAACTTACACCGATAAACTCATCTTT,CALGENIVRVTYTDKLIF
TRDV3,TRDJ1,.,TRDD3,TGTGCCTCCACATATGGGGATAAGAGAATCGATAAACTCATCTTT,CASTYGDKRIDKLIF
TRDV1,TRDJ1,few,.,TGTGCTCTTGGGGGAAGGTCTCTCACCGATAAACTCATCTTT,CALGGRSLTDKLIF
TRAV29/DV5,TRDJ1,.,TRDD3,TGTGCAGTAAGCAGACGGGGGGGGATACGCCCGTACACCGATAAACTCATCTTT,CAVSRRGGIRPYTDKLIF
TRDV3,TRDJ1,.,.,TGTGCCTTTGCCAGTCAACGTCGACGCGCTGGGGAATCTATCTCCACCGATAAACTCATCTTT,CAFASQRRRAGESISTDKLIF
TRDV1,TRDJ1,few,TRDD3,TGTGCTCTTGGGGAAGACCGCCTGGGGGATCCGGCCCTTTTTACCGATAAACTCATCTTT,CALGEDRLGDPALFTDKLIF
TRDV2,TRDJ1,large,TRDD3,TGTGCCTGTGAAACCTGGGGGATCTGGGCCCCGCATAAACTCATCTTT,CACETWGIWAPHKLIF
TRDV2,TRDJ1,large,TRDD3,TGTGCCTGTGACATTACTGGGGGAACCCGCACCATGTACACCGATAAACTCATCTTT,CACDITGGTRTMYTDKLIF
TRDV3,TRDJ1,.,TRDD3,TGTGCCTTTAGTAGCGGTACGTCGGGGATAATTGGGTACACCGATAAACTCATCTTT,CAFSSGTSGIIGYTDKLIF
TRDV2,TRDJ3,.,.,TGTGCCTGTGACCCCCTTCCTACTGAGACGCTGGGGGACCCAGCCTGGGACACCCGACAGATGTTTTTC,CACDPLPTETLGDPAWDTRQMFF
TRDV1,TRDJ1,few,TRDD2,TGTGCTCTTGGGGAACGGGCTTCCTACGGTGTACTGGCCACCGATAAACTCATCTTT,CALGERASYGVLATDKLIF
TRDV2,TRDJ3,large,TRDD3,TGTGCCTGTGACACCGCTGGGGGATACTCCTGGGACACCCGACAGATGTTTTTC,CACDTAGGYSWDTRQMFF
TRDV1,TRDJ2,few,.,TGTGCTCTTGGGGTGAACCCCGGGGGGACCCGGACAGCACAACTCTTCTTT,CALGVNPGGTRTAQLFF
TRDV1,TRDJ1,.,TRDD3,TGTGCTCTTGGGAGATTAGTACTGGGGACCGTCGGCACCGATAAACTCATCTTT,CALGRLVLGTVGTDKLIF
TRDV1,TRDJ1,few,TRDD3,TGTGCTCTTGGGGAACTTTCAACGAGTACTGAGTACTGGGGGAGGTTCAAACTCATCTTT,CALGELSTSTEYWGRFKLIF
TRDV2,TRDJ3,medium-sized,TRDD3,TGTGCCTGTGACAGGGGGATACGGGACACCCGACAGATGTTTTTC,CACDRGIRDTRQMFF
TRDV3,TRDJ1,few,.,TGTGCCTTTCGGGGTACCGATAAACTCATCTTT,CAFRGTDKLIF
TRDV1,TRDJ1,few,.,TGTGCTCTTGGGGAACTGGGCTCCCCATACCCTGCACCCGATAAACTCATCTTT,CALGELGSPYPAPDKLIF
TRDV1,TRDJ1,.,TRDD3,TGTGCTCTTGGGGAACTATACCCCCGGGGGGGATACGAGGCATACACCGATAAACTCATCTTT,CALGELYPRGGYEAYTDKLIF
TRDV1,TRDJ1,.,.,TGTGCTCTTGGGGAACTAAATCCTACGGGGCAATACACCGATAAACTCATCTTT,CALGELNPTGQYTDKLIF
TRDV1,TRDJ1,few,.,TGTGCTCTTGGGGAACTCAAGGTTGAAGGGCTGGTCATCTTT,CALGELKVEGLVIF
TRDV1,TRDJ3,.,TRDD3,TGTGCTCTTGGGGAACTTCGAGGACCTAAGCTGGGGGATTGCGCCTGGGACACCCGACAGATGTTTTTC,CALGELRGPKLGDCAWDTRQMFF
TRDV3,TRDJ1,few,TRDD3,TGTGCCTCTAAGATTCCGGTACTGGGGGATACGACGGGGAACCCCGATAAACTCATCTTT,CASKIPVLGDTTGNPDKLIF
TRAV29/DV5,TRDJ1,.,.,TGTGCAGCAAGCGTGGGGCCTACTACCCGTACTCCCAGCGATAAACTCATCTTT,CAASVGPTTRTPSDKLIF
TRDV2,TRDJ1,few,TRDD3,TGTGCCTGTGACACCGTCCTACTGGGGGACCTGTGCACCGATAAACTCATCTTT,CACDTVLLGDLCTDKLIF
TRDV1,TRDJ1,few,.,TGTGCTCTTGGGGAACTCAGGCTTCCTACGCACTGGGGGACCAACCCCGACACCGATAAACTCATCTTT,CALGELRLPTHWGTNPDTDKLIF
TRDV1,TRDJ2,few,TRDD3,TGTGCTCTTGGGGAAACCTCGTACTGGGGGATACGGGCAGCACAACTCTTCTTT,CALGETSYWGIRAAQLFF
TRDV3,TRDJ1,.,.,TGTGCCTTTGGGTCCGGCCTCCCTGCATACCTGCCGGGGACTTGGGGTTCCACCGATAAACTCATCTTT,CAFGSGLPAYLPGTWGSTDKLIF
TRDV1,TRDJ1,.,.,TGTGCTCTTGGGGAACTAGAGCCCTCCCCATCAAGGGTAGAGTTCCGGGACACCGATAAACTCATCTTT,CALGELEPSPSRVEFRDTDKLIF
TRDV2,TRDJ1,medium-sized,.,TGTGCCTGTGACAAAAAGGCTGGGGCTACTGACACCGATAAACTCATCTTT,CACDKKAGATDTDKLIF
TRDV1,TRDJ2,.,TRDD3,TGTGCTCTTAATCCCGGTTCCTACTGGGGATACGAAAGTTTGACAGCACAACTCTTCTTT,CALNPGSYWGYESLTAQLFF
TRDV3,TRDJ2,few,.,TGTGCCTTTTCTTATGCCCCGTCAGCTGCCGGGAAGACAGCACAACTCTTCTTT,CAFSYAPSAAGKTAQLFF
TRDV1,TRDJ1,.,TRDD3,TGTGCTCTTGGGGAAGGGCTTCCCCTACTGGGGATTAACTTGTACACCGATAAACTCATCTTT,CALGEGLPLLGINLYTDKLIF
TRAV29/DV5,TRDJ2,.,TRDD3,TGTGCAGCCGTACTCGGACCGGGGGATACGACAGCACAACTCTTCTTT,CAAVLGPGDTTAQLFF
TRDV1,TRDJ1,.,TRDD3,TGTGCTCTTGGGGAATTTTCCCGACGTACGGTGGGGGATACCGGCACCGATAAACTCATCTTT,CALGEFSRRTVGDTGTDKLIF
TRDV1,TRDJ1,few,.,TGTGCTCTTGGGGTCCTCCACGGGGGGACCGATAAACTCATCTTT,CALGVLHGGTDKLIF
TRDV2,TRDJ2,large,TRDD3,TGTGCCTGTGACACCTTGGGGGATGCTTTGACAGCACAACTCTTCTTT,CACDTLGDALTAQLFF